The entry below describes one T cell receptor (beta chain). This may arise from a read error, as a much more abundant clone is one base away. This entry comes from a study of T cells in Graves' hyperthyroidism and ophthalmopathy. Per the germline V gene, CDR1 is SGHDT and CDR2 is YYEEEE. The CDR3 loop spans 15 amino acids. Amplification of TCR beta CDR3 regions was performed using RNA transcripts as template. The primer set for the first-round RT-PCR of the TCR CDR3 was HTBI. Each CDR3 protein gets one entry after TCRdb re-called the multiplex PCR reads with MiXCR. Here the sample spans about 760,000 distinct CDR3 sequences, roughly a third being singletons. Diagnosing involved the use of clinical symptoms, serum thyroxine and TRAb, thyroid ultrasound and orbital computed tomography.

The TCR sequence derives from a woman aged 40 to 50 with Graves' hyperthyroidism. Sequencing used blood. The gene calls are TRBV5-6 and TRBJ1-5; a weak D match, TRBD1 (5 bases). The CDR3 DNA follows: TGTGCCAGCAGCTTGGGGCAGGGTGATAGTCAGTCCCAGCATTTT. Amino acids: CASSLGQGDSQSQHF.